A few counts support the clone carrying this T cell receptor (beta chain). Its antigen is currently unknown. The germline CDR1 and CDR2 sequences are SGHRS and YFSETQ. This CDR3 contains 17 residues. J gave up 1 base and V 5 bases, and 12 bases lay outside the gene matches. The source of the sample is a study of T cells after yellow fever vaccination. Study in general: The authors prepared low-cell-number fractions using SMART-Seq v4 Ultra Low Input.

TCRdb fed the 5' RACE reads into MiXCR, producing one record per CDR3 protein. The table lists just under 600,000 distinct CDR3 sequences, less than 15% of them singletons. Study outcomes and limitations: At 96% for CD4 and around 91% for CD8, most primary-vaccination clones showed up again after the booster. Just a small share of clonotypes turned up in the CD4 compartment as well as the CD8 compartment. One caveat is that FACS-sorted repertoires could contain abundant clonotypes contaminating from the bulk population.

The clonotype was recovered from a man younger than 40 who received the YFV17D yellow fever vaccine. The sequenced sample was PBMCs, obtained on the day of the yellow fever booster vaccination. The chain has TRBV5-1 and TRBJ2-4; 7 nucleotides align to TRBD1. The CDR3 loop is CASSDRVGEYAKNIQYF. CDR3 nucleotides: TGCGCCAGCAGTGACAGGGTAGGGGAGTACGCCAAAAACATTCAGTACTTC. Filled out from reference TRBV5-1 and TRBJ2-4, the complete variable domain reads KAGVTQTPRYLIKTRGQQVTLSCSPISGHRSVSWYQQTPGQGLQFLFEYFSETQRNKGNFPGRFSGRQFSNSRSEMNVSTLELGDSALYLCASSDRVGEYAKNIQYFGAGTRLSVL.